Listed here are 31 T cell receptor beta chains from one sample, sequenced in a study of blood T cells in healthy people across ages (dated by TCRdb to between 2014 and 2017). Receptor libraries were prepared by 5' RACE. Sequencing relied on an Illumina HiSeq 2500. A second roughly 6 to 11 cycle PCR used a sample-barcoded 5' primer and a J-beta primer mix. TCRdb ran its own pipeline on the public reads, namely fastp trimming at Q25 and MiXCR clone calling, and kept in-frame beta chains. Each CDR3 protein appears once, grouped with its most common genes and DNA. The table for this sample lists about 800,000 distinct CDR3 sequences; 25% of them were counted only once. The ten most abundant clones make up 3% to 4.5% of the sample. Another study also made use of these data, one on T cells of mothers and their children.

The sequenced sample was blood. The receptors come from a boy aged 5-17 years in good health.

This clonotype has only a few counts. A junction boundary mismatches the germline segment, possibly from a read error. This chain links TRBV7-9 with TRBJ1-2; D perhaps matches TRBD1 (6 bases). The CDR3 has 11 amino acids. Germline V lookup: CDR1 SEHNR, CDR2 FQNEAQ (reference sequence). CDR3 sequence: CASSLPGHLSF. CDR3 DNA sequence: TGTGCCAGCAGCTTACCGGGACATCTTTCCTTC. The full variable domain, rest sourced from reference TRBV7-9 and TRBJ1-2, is DTGVSQNPRHKITKRGQNVTFRCDPISEHNRLYWYRQTLGQGPEFLTYFQNEAQLEKSRLLSDRFSAERPKGSFSTLEIQRTEQGDSAMYLCASSLPGHLSFGSGTRLTVV.

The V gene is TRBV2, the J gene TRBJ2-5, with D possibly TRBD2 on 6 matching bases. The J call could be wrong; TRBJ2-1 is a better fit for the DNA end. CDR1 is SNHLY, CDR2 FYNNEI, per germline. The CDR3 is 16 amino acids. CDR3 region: CASSGYGSSSKNEQFF. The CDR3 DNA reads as TGTGCCAGCAGTGGGTACGGGAGCTCTTCCAAAAATGAGCAGTTCTTC.

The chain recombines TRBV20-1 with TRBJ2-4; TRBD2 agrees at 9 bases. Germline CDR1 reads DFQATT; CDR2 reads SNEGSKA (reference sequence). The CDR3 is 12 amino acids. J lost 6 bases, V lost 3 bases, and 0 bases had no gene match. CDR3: CSARTSGNIQYF. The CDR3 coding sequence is TGCAGTGCTAGGACTAGCGGAAACATTCAGTACTTC.

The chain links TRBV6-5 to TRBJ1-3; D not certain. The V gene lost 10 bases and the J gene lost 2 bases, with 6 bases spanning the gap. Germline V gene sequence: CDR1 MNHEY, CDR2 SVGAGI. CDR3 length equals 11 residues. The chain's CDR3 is CATTAGNTIYF. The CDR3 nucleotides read TGTGCCACCACGGCTGGAAACACCATATATTTT.

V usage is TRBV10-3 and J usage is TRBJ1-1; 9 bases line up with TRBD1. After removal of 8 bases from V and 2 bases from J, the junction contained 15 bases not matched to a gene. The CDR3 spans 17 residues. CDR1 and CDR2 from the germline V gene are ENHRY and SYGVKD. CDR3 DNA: TGTGCCATCGCGGGAAACATTAACAGGGGGCTCAACACTGAAGCTTTCTTT. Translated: CAIAGNINRGLNTEAFF.

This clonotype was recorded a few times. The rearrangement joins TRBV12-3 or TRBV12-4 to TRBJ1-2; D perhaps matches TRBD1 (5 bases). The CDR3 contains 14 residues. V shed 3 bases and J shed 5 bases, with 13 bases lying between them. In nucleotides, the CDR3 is TGTGCCAGCAGTTTTTTAGGGGCGGCGTATGGCTACACCTTC. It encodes CASSFLGAAYGYTF.

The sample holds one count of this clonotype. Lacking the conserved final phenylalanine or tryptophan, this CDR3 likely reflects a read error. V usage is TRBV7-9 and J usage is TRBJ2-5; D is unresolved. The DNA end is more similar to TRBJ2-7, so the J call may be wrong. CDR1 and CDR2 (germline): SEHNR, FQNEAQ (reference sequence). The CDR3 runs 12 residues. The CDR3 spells CASSLDWAEQYL. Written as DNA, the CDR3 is TGTGCCAGCAGCTTAGATTGGGCCGAGCAGTACCTC.

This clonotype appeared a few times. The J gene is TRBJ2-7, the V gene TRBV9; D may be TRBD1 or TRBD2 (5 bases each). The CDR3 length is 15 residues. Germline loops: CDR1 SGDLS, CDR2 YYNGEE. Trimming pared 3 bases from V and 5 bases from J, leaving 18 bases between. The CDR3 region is CASSATGTVRNEQYF. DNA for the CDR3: TGTGCCAGCAGCGCCACCGGGACCGTCCGGAACGAGCAGTACTTC.

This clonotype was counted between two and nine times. CDR3 sequence (DNA): TGTGCCAGCAGTTACTCGAGCACTGATAGTCTCGAGCAGTACTTC. This codes for CASSYSSTDSLEQYF. This rearrangement joins TRBV6-2 or TRBV6-3 to TRBJ2-7; D not resolved. The ends were cut back, 0 bases at V and 6 bases at J, with 15 bases in the middle. There are 15 residues in the CDR3. The germline CDR1 and CDR2 sequences are MNHEY and SVGEGT.

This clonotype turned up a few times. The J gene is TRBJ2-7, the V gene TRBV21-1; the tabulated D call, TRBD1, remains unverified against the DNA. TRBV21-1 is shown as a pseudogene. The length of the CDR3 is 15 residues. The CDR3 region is CASSDPGQQAYEQYF. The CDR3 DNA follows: TGTGCCAGCAGCGATCCGGGACAGCAAGCCTACGAGCAGTACTTC.

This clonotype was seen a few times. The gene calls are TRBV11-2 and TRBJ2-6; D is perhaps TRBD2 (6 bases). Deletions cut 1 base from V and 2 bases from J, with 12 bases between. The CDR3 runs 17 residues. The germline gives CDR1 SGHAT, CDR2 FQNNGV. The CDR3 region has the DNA TGTGCCAGCAGCTTAGTTCTCGGAGGGCCTGGGGCCAACGTCCTGACTTTC. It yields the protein CASSLVLGGPGANVLTF.

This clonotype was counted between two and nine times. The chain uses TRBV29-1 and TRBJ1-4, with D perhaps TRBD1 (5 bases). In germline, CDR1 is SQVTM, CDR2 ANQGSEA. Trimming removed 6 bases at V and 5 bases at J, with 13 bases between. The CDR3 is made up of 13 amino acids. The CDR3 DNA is TGCAGCGTCGACGACAGAGAAAATGAAAAACTGTTTTTT. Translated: CSVDDRENEKLFF.

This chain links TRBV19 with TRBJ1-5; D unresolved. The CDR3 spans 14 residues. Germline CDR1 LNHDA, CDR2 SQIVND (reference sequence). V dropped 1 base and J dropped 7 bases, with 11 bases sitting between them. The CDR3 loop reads CASSIGYTRQPQHF. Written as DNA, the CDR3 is TGTGCCAGTAGTATAGGTTACACGCGACAGCCCCAGCATTTT.

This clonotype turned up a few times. The DNA for the CDR3 is TGCGCCAGCAGCCAAGGATGGGGGGAGCTAGCCAAAAACATTCAGTACTTC. It yields the protein CASSQGWGELAKNIQYF. The chain combines TRBV4-1 with TRBJ2-4; a weak D match, TRBD2 (6 bases). Between the trimmed V and J ends, which lost 1 base and 0 bases, there was a span of 13 bases. CDR3 length: 17 residues. CDR1 and CDR2 from the germline V gene are MGHRA and YSYEKL.

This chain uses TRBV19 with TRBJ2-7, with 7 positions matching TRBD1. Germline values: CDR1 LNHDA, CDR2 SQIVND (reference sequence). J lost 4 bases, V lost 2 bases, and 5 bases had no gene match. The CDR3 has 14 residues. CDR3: CASSIMTGMYEQYF. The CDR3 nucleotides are TGTGCCAGTAGTATAATGACAGGGATGTACGAGCAGTACTTC.

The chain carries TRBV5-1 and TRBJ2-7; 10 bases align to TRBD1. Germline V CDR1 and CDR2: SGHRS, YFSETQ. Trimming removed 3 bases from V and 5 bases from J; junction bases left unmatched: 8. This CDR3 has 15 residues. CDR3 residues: CASSSPGTGEDEQYF. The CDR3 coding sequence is TGCGCCAGCAGCTCCCCCGGGACAGGGGAGGACGAGCAGTACTTC.

CDR3 DNA sequence: TGTGCCAGCAGACTCGCAACAGGATTTAATGAAAAACTGTTTTTT. Protein product: CASRLATGFNEKLFF. This chain joins TRBV6-1 and TRBJ1-4, with D maybe TRBD1 (5 bases). The germline V and J ends were trimmed by 6 bases and 4 bases, with 15 bases remaining between them. Germline CDR1 is MNHNS and CDR2 is SASEGT. CDR3 length: 15 residues.

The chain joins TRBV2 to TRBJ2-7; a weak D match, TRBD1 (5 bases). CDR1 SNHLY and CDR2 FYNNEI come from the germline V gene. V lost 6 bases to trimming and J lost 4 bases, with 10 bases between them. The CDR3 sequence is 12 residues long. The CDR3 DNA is TGTGCCAGCAGAAAGGACACGTACGAGCAGTACTTC. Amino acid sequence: CASRKDTYEQYF.

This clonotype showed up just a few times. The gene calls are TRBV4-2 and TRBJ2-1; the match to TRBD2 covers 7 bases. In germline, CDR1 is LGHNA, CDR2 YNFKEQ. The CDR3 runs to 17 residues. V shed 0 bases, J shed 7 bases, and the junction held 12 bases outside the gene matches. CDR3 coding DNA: TGTGCCAGCAGCCAAGATTCGTTGACACTAGCGCTTAATGAGCAGTTCTTC. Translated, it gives CASSQDSLTLALNEQFF.

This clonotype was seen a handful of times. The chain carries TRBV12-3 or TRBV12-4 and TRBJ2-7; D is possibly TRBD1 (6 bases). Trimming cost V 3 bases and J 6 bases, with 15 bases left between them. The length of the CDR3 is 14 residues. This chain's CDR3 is CASSFKFGTREQYF. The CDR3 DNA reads TGTGCCAGCAGTTTTAAGTTTGGGACACGCGAGCAGTACTTC.

The CDR3 here is CASSLAGEEREIDIQYF. The DNA of the CDR3 is TGTGCCAGCAGCTTAGCGGGTGAGGAGCGGGAGATTGACATTCAGTACTTC. The gene calls are TRBV7-4 and TRBJ2-4; 8 nucleotides match TRBD2. The J segment lost 8 bases and the V segment lost 0 bases, leaving 12 bases of the junction unmatched. This CDR3 comprises 17 residues. Per the germline V gene, CDR1 is SGHVT and CDR2 is SQSDAQ. The complete variable domain, with remaining parts taken from reference TRBV7-4 and TRBJ2-4, reads GAGVSQSPRYKVAKRGRDVALRCDSISGHVTLYWYRQTLGQGSEVLTYSQSDAQRDKSGRPSGRFSAERPERSVSTLKIQRTEQGDSAVYLCASSLAGEEREIDIQYFGAGTRLSVL.

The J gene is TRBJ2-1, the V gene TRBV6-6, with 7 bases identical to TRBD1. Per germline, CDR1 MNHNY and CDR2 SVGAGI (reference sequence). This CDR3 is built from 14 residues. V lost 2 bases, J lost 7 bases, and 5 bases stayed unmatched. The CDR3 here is CASSYKGAGNEQFF. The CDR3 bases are TGTGCCAGCAGTTACAAGGGGGCTGGGAATGAGCAGTTCTTC.

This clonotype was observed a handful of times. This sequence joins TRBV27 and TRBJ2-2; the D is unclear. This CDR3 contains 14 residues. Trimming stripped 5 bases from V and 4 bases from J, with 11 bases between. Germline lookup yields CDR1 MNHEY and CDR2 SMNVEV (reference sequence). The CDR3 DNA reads TGTGCCAGCAGTGACCCCGGGTTCACCGGGGAGCTGTTTTTT. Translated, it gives CASSDPGFTGELFF.

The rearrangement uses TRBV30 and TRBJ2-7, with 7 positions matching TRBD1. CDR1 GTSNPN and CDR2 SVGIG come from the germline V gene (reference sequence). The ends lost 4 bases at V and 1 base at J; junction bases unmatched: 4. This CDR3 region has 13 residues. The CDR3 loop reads CAWKTGRSYEQYF. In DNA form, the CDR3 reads TGTGCCTGGAAGACAGGGCGTTCCTACGAGCAGTACTTC.

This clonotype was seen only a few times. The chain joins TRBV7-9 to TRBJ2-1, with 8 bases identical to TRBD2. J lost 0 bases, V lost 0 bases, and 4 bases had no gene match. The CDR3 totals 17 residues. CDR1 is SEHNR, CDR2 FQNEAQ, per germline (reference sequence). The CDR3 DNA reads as TGTGCCAGCAGCTTAGCGATAGCGGGGCTCTCCTACAATGAGCAGTTCTTC. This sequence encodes CASSLAIAGLSYNEQFF.

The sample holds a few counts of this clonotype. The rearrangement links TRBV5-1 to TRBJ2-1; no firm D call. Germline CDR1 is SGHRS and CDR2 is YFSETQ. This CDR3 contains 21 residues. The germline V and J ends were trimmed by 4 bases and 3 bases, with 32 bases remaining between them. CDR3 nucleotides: TGCGCCAGCAGCCCTCTAGGTGGGCAGAGCCTAAACCCGTTTCTCTACAATGAGCAGTTCTTC. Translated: CASSPLGGQSLNPFLYNEQFF.

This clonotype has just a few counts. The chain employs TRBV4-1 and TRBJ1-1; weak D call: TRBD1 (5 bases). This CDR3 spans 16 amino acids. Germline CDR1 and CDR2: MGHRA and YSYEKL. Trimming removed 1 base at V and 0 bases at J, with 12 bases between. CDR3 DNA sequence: TGCGCCAGCAGCCAAGTAACAGGCGTTATGAACACTGAAGCTTTCTTT. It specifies CASSQVTGVMNTEAFF.

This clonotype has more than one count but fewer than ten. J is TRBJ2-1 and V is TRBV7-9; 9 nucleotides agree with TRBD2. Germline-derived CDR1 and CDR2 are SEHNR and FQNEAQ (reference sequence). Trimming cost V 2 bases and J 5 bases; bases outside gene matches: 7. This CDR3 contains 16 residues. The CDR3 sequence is CASSLPGGGVDNEQFF. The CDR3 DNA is TGTGCCAGCAGCTTACCAGGCGGGGGGGTTGACAATGAGCAGTTCTTC.

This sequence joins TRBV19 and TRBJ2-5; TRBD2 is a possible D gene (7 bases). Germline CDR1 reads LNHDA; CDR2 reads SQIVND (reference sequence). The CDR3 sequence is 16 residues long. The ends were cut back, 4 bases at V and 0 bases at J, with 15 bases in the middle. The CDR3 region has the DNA TGTGCCAGTAGTAGGGGGCGCGGGGGCGACCAAGAGACCCAGTACTTC. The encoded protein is CASSRGRGGDQETQYF.

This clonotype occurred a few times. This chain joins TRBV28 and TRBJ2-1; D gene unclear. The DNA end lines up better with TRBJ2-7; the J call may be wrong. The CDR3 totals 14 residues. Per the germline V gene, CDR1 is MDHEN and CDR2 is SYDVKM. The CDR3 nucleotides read TGTGCCAGCAGGGCACGAGGCGGTTGGGACGAGCAGTACTTC. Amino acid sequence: CASRARGGWDEQYF.

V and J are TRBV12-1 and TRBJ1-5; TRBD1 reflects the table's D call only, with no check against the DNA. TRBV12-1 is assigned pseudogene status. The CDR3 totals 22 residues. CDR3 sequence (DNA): TGTGCCAGCAGCTTTGAAGGTAGGGTCCTTGGGGGACAGAGTTATAGCAATCAGCCCCAGCATTTT. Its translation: CASSFEGRVLGGQSYSNQPQHF.